Reported below is one T cell receptor (beta chain). Its specificity is unknown. Per the germline V gene, CDR1 is SGHDT and CDR2 is YYEEEE. V shed 4 bases and J shed 1 base, with 12 bases lying between them. The CDR3 extends over 15 amino acids. TCRdb's copy holds only in-frame clones and misses some; the assay was immunoSEQ multiplex PCR. The sample consists of about 140,000 clones, about 89% of them appearing once. The sample comes from a study of T cell responses to AZD1222 COVID-19 vaccine. Findings and caveats of the study: Baseline serology detected seropositivity in only six or seven AZD1222 recipients. Rises in breadth and depth of Spike-specific TCRs came after two AZD1222 doses.

The TCR was taken from an adult who received the AZD1222 COVID-19 vaccine. The sequencing used peripheral blood, collected 28 days after the second AZD1222 dose. V gene TRBV5-6 combines with J gene TRBJ2-1; no definite D call. The CDR3 region has the DNA TGTGCCAGCAGCGGACCTGCGACATCCTACAATGAGCAGTTCTTC. This translates into CASSGPATSYNEQFF.